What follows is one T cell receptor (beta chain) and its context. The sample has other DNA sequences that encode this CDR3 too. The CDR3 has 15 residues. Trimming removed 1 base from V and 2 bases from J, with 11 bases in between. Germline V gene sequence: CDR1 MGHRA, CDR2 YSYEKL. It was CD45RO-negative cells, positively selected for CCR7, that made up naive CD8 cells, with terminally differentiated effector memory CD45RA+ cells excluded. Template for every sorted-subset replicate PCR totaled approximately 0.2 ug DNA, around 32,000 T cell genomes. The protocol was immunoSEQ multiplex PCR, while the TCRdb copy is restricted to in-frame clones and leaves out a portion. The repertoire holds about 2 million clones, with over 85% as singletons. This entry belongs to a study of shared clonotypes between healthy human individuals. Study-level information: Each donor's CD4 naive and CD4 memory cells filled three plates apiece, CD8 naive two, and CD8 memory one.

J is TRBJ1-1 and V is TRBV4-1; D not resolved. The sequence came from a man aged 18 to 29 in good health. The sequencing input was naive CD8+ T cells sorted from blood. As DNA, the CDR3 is TGCGCCAGCAGCCAAGGAACGGGGTTAAACACTGAAGCTTTCTTT. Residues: CASSQGTGLNTEAFF.